Described below is a single T cell receptor beta chain sequence and its context. The antigen remains undetermined. The CDR3 loop spans 15 amino acids. Germline V gives CDR1 SGHTA, CDR2 FQGNSA. V was pared by 5 bases and J by 2 bases, with 14 bases between. This specimen belongs to a study of CD8 T cells in ankylosing spondylitis. For TCR beta, libraries came from quantitative 5'-RACE with molecular barcodes. One entry per CDR3 protein, called by TCRdb with MiXCR from the 5' RACE reads. The top ten hold more than 0.5% of the sample, which has some 840,000 distinct CDR3 sequences, approximately 10% seen once. Overall study results and limits: Certain motif variants had earlier appeared in reactive arthritis synovial fluid and blood. Disease-linked clones bore a CD8+ phenotype, appearing relatively rarely in peripheral blood. A motif of 7 or 8 highly homologous TCR beta variants was seen as apparently characteristic of ankylosing spondylitis blood. Disease-associated clones were reportedly significantly overrepresented in matched ankylosing spondylitis synovial fluid.

J is TRBJ2-3 and V is TRBV7-2; a possible D gene is TRBD2 (6 bases). Sequencing input: blood, either unsorted or a sorted T cell fraction (not recorded which). This TCR came from a male donor with ankylosing spondylitis. The CDR3 bases are TGTGCCAGCAGCGTAATGGGAGGAGACACAGATACGCAGTATTTT. Amino acids: CASSVMGGDTDTQYF.